The 21 T cell receptor beta chains given below trace back to one sample, sequenced in a study of shared clonotypes between healthy human individuals. Sequenced by immunoSEQ multiplex PCR; TCRdb stores in-frame clones only, minus some. The data show roughly 2.4 million clones, around 95% seen once. The source material was naive CD4+ T cells sorted from blood. The subset here: CD45RA+ positively selected. The receptors were gathered from a man younger than 35 in good health.

V gene TRBV6-5 combines with J gene TRBJ1-1, with a weak D call TRBD1 (6 bases). The CDR3 runs 15 residues. Germline V gene sequence: CDR1 MNHEY, CDR2 SVGAGI. The V end was cut by 5 bases, the J end by 10 bases, with 23 bases between. The CDR3 nucleotides read TGTGCCAGCAGTGCCACTTGGACACAGGGTGAAGGAGCTTTCTTT. Amino acids: CASSATWTQGEGAFF.

With regard to this clone: The sample has other DNA sequences that encode this CDR3 too. This chain links TRBV5-4 with TRBJ1-2; tentative D call: TRBD1 (6 bases). Germline CDR1 and CDR2: SGHNT and YYREEE (reference sequence). CDR3 size: 14 residues. V was trimmed by 0 bases and J by 2 bases, leaving 8 bases between them. The CDR3 loop is CASSLDRANYGYTF. The DNA for the CDR3 is TGTGCCAGCAGCTTGGACAGGGCCAACTATGGCTACACCTTC. The entire variable domain, with the rest obtained from reference TRBV5-4 and TRBJ1-2, is as follows: ETGVTQSPTHLIKTRGQQVTLRCSSQSGHNTVSWYQQALGQGPQFIFQYYREEENGRGNFPPRFSGLQFPNYSSELNVNALELDDSALYLCASSLDRANYGYTFGSGTRLTVV.

The J gene is TRBJ1-4, the V gene TRBV30; no firm D call. V gave up 5 bases and J gave up 10 bases, with 11 bases separating them. The CDR3 is 11 amino acids. Germline-derived CDR1 and CDR2 are GTSNPN and SVGIG (reference sequence). The DNA for the CDR3 is TGTGCCTGGGGCGAGGTCGGAAAACTGTTTTTT. This sequence encodes CAWGEVGKLFF.

The sample holds one count of this clone. This chain uses TRBV19 with TRBJ1-5; no firm D call. The CDR3 loop spans 14 amino acids. CDR1 is LNHDA and CDR2 is SQIVND in the germline V gene (reference sequence). V lost 4 bases and J lost 3, with 10 bases in between. DNA of the CDR3: TGTGCCAGTAGTAATAGGGAGGACAATCAGCCCCAGCATTTT. Its protein product is CASSNREDNQPQHF.

V and J are TRBV10-3 and TRBJ1-1; the match to TRBD1 covers 11 bases. The CDR3 is 13 residues long. The junction had 3 bases not matched to a gene; V was cut back by 11 bases and J by 1 base. The V gene's germline CDR1 is ENHRY and CDR2 SYGVKD. The chain's CDR3 is CAVGTGGNTEAFF. DNA of the CDR3: TGTGCCGTAGGGACAGGGGGGAACACTGAAGCTTTCTTT.

This rearrangement joins TRBV6-5 to TRBJ1-1; D might be TRBD1 (5 bases). V dropped 10 bases and J dropped 0 bases, with 12 bases sitting between them. CDR3 length equals 13 residues. Germline CDR1 reads MNHEY; CDR2 reads SVGAGI. Written as DNA, the CDR3 is TGTGCCACCGCCCGGGGGGTGAACACTGAAGCTTTCTTT. It encodes CATARGVNTEAFF.

The chain joins TRBV6-1 to TRBJ2-3; unclear D gene. The germline gives CDR1 MNHNS, CDR2 SASEGT. V shed 2 bases and J shed 3 bases, with 12 bases lying between them. The CDR3 loop spans 15 amino acids. DNA for the CDR3: TGTGCCAGCAGTGAAAGTAGCCCCCTAACAGATACGCAGTATTTT. Amino acids: CASSESSPLTDTQYF.

This clone was recorded once. The V and J genes are TRBV4-3 and TRBJ1-5; D not certain. The CDR3 totals 14 residues. V was shortened by 1 base and J by 1 base, with 5 bases between the two germline ends. Germline V CDR1 and CDR2: LGHNA, YSLEER. CDR3 DNA sequence: TGCGCCAGCAGCCAAGGGACGAGCAATCAGCCCCAGCATTTT. The encoded protein is CASSQGTSNQPQHF.

J is TRBJ1-2 and V is TRBV5-4, with 7 positions matching TRBD1. The CDR3 has 14 residues. The J segment lost 8 bases and the V segment lost 2 bases, leaving 9 bases of the junction unmatched. Per germline, CDR1 SGHNT and CDR2 YYREEE (reference sequence). This chain's CDR3 is CASSFEPGGRGYTF. The CDR3 DNA reads as TGTGCCAGCAGCTTCGAACCAGGGGGGCGAGGCTACACCTTC.

V is TRBV5-4 and J is TRBJ2-7; 9 bases agree with TRBD2. CDR1 is SGHNT and CDR2 is YYREEE in the germline V gene (reference sequence). The CDR3 totals 15 residues. J was trimmed by 1 base and V by 4 bases; bases with no gene match: 6. The CDR3, as DNA: TGTGCCAGCAGCCCTGGACTAGCGAATTCCTACGAGCAGTACTTC. Protein sequence: CASSPGLANSYEQYF.

Concerning this clone: Other DNA sequences in the same sample also yield this CDR3. V gene TRBV6-1 combines with J gene TRBJ1-5, with D possibly being TRBD1 (5 bases). The CDR3 contains 13 residues. Looked up from germline, CDR1 is MNHNS and CDR2 is SASEGT. Trimming took 0 bases from V and 7 from J, leaving 7 bases between them. The DNA of the CDR3 is TGTGCCAGCAGTGAAGCGGGGGGGCAGCCCCAGCATTTT. Its translation is CASSEAGGQPQHF.

The chain recombines TRBV1 with TRBJ1-1; TRBD1 was called by the table and not checked on the DNA. TRBV1 is described as a pseudogene. The CDR3 is 14 amino acids. Here the CDR3 reads CTSSRQGEGTEAFF. The CDR3 DNA reads as TGCACCAGCAGCCGACAGGGGGAGGGCACTGAAGCTTTCTTT.

In DNA form, the CDR3 reads TGTGCCAGCAGTGAATCCGTGGTTCCGGGCACCATATATTTT. It is translated as CASSESVVPGTIYF. The gene calls are TRBV2 and TRBJ1-3, with D unresolved. CDR1 is SNHLY, CDR2 FYNNEI, per germline. The V gene lost 2 bases and the J gene lost 9 bases, with 14 bases spanning the gap. The CDR3 is made up of 14 amino acids.

The chain employs TRBV28 and TRBJ2-5; a weak D match, TRBD2 (5 bases). The germline CDR1 and CDR2 sequences are MDHEN and SYDVKM. Trimming left V 2 bases short and J 0 bases short, with 16 bases between. The CDR3 is 17 amino acids. CDR3 coding DNA: TGTGCCAGCAGTTTAATTTGGGGTAGCGAGTACCAAGAGACCCAGTACTTC. Encoded protein: CASSLIWGSEYQETQYF.

A word on this clone: Other DNA sequences within the sample encode an identical CDR3. The CDR3 bases are TGTGCCACCCAGGGGACTGGAAACACCATATATTTT. This gives the protein CATQGTGNTIYF. The J gene is TRBJ1-3, the V gene TRBV10-3; D is possibly TRBD1 (6 bases). V was shortened by 10 bases and J by 2 bases, with 9 bases between the two germline ends. The length of the CDR3 is 12 residues. Germline lookup yields CDR1 ENHRY and CDR2 SYGVKD.

The rearrangement uses TRBV18 and TRBJ2-7; 11 bases match TRBD2. V lost 0 bases to trimming and J lost 5 bases; unmatched junction nucleotides: 6. The CDR3 runs to 16 residues. The germline CDR1 and CDR2 sequences are KGHSH and LQKENI. CDR3 DNA: TGTGCCAGCTCACCACCGTTAGCGGGAGGGTCTGACGAGCAGTACTTC. Encoded protein: CASSPPLAGGSDEQYF.

The genes are TRBV5-1 and TRBJ1-2, with D possibly matching TRBD1 (6 bases). Per germline, CDR1 SGHRS and CDR2 YFSETQ. The CDR3 has 14 amino acids. V was clipped by 3 bases and J by 4 bases, with 13 bases between them. The CDR3 DNA sequence: TGCGCCAGCAGCTACCAACAGGGAAGCTATGGCTACACCTTC. It encodes CASSYQQGSYGYTF.

As DNA, the CDR3 is TGCGCCAGCAGTCGGACGTTGGCGGGAGGGCCGGACACCGGGGAGCTGTTTTTT. This encodes CASSRTLAGGPDTGELFF. The chain has TRBV4-3 and TRBJ2-2; 9 bases align to TRBD2. V lost 6 bases and J lost 3; bases outside the gene matches: 14. The CDR3 length is 18 residues. Germline V gene lookup returns CDR1 LGHNA and CDR2 YSLEER.

This clone has only a few counts. This rearrangement joins TRBV2 to TRBJ2-7; weak D call: TRBD1 (6 bases). Germline V CDR1 and CDR2: SNHLY, FYNNEI. CDR3 length equals 15 residues. The V end was cut by 6 bases, the J end by 1 base, with 16 bases between. CDR3 sequence: CASSKGDGRSYEQYF. The CDR3, as DNA: TGTGCCAGCAGCAAGGGGGACGGCCGTTCCTACGAGCAGTACTTC.

The rearrangement joins TRBV5-1 to TRBJ2-7; tentatively, D is TRBD1 or TRBD2 (6 bases each). V lost 0 bases and J lost 7, with 14 bases in between. The CDR3 runs to 14 residues. Germline CDR1 and CDR2: SGHRS and YFSETQ. DNA of the CDR3: TGCGCCAGCAGCTTGGAGGGGGGCCTTGAAGAGCAGTACTTC. This translates into CASSLEGGLEEQYF.

The chain links TRBV7-2 to TRBJ2-3; 10 nucleotides line up with TRBD2. Germline V gene sequence: CDR1 SGHTA, CDR2 FQGNSA. V was pared by 4 bases and J by 0 bases, with 4 bases of the junction left unmatched. This CDR3 comprises 16 residues. The CDR3: CASSSGTSASTDTQYF. The CDR3 DNA is TGTGCCAGCAGCTCTGGGACTAGCGCTAGCACAGATACGCAGTATTTT.